This T cell receptor (beta chain) was documented in a study of blood T cells in healthy people across ages (dated by TCRdb to about 2015). Broadly, across the study: In model experiments, roughly one uniquely barcoded TCR beta cDNA molecule per two T cells was captured by template switching. Donors were grouped into four age groups: young (average approximately 15 years), middle-aged (39), aged (around 60) and long-lived (around 82). Using the same blood draw, the study looked at two additional independent replicas of 1 million unique cDNA reads for two donors, one aged 18 to 30 and the other aged 80 or older. Using deep sequencing normalized with unique cDNA molecular identifiers, the study measured how TCR beta repertoire diversity changes with age.

The full study reports these points: As age increased, observed TCR beta diversity per million T cells dropped in a roughly linear way, and a significant reduction was already evident by age 40. Observed TCR beta diversity correlated strongly with the percentage of naive T cells measured by flow cytometry. Because profiling used bulk unsorted PBMCs, naive and antigen-experienced compartments could not be compared conclusively. Compared with the aged group, more naive CD4+ T cells, fewer expanded clones and increased TCR diversity were shown by the long-lived group, suggesting age selection. Total diversity estimates from one million sequenced T cells were considered lower bounds and underestimates. Donor CMV infection status was unknown, potentially confounding age-related changes in expanded clonotypes.

Library generation was performed with 5' RACE. The data were produced on an Illumina HiSeq 2500. A second PCR of about 6 to 12 cycles was performed with a sample-barcoded 5' primer and a J-beta primer mix. A template-switch 5' adaptor carrying 12 random nucleotides introduced a unique molecular identifier onto each TCR beta cDNA molecule. Each sample yielded at least 3 million CDR3-containing paired-end reads. All of the RNA was converted into first-strand cDNA using the Mint cDNA synthesis kit, with a TRBC-specific oligonucleotide serving as the primer. Following uracil-DNA glycosylase treatment, a first 18-cycle PCR with universal primers M1SS and BC2_uni_R was performed on all cDNA. In the original analysis: Each sample was normalized by randomly selecting 1 million high-quality reads, each carrying a distinct molecular identifier. Reads sharing molecular identifiers were discarded rather than binned into consensus sequences. MiTCR, set to a Q25 quality threshold and the strictest error-elimination algorithm, was used for CDR3 identification, clonotype clustering and error correction. A nonparametric unseen species model with Euler transformation was used to estimate a lower bound on total TCR beta diversity. TCRdb passed the public sequencing reads through fastp at Q25 and MiXCR, retaining productive beta sequences. Under each unique CDR3 protein, matching rows form one entry showing the most common genes and DNA. What appears here as the V and J calls and clone size reflects TCRdb's work, not the paper's. Here the sample has about 930,000 distinct CDR3 sequences; almost 30% occur a single time. In total, the top ten clones hold 10% of the sample.

The donors were some 36 Caucasian individuals from Russia, aged roughly 6 to 100 years, who were systemically healthy. About 9.8 milliliters of peripheral blood were drawn from each donor into EDTA-treated Vacutainer tubes. Ficoll-Paque density-gradient centrifugation was used to isolate PBMCs, with at least 6.5 million per sample. Trizol reagent was used to extract total RNA from PBMCs, with at least 6 micrograms per sample. For every donor, flow cytometry on a PBMC aliquot measured the percentage of naive CD45RAhigh/CD27high T cells. Concerning this clonotype itself: Its antigen specificity is not known. The record has no base qualities; no much larger clone is one base away.

The germline ends are 11 bases apart after V is trimmed by 4 bases and J by 4 bases. Spanning cysteine to phenylalanine, the CDR3 consists of 13 amino acids. Solely the CDR3 DNA is kept, with 39 bases framed from the first base. CDR1 and CDR2 are drawn from the germline V gene: SGHRS, YFSETQ. A further study also used this sample, focusing on T cells of mothers and their children. From the second report: The donors were nine systemically healthy Caucasian individuals, made up of three mothers and their six children. cDNA synthesis used all of the extracted RNA, with approximately 1.4 ug of RNA in each 15 ul reaction. Sample barcodes and 2-4 random nucleotides were added via the M1S primer in the second PCR. Each mother yielded over 8.5 million TCR beta CDR3 reads and each child 3 million or so reads. Thymic selection similarly shapes TCR recombination output in related and unrelated pairs, with minor effect from inherited differences. Normalized repertoire overlap was always slightly but never significantly higher in related than unrelated mother-child pairs. No persistent microchimeric T cell clones were detected, at a sensitivity of approximately 100 clones per million clonotypes. Deep NGS was used in the study to compare the TCR beta repertoires of mothers and children and to look for features that separate related mother-child pairs from unrelated individuals. On average, the children were about 10 +/- 4 years old, while the mothers were 40 +/- 4 years old. Libraries were sequenced on Illumina HiSeq 2000 with 100+100 nt paired-end reads after adapter ligation with NEBNext reagents. Mother and child libraries were prepared a month apart and sequenced in separate runs to prevent cross-contamination. Each donor had between roughly 500,000 and 2,100,000 distinct TCR beta clonotypes identified. Naive TCR beta clonotypes were estimated from low-frequency clonotypes matched to each donor's FACS-determined naive share, without sorting.

The TCR was taken from a woman aged 40 to 50 in good health. Rearrangement joined TRBV5-1 to TRBJ1-2; confidence is insufficient to name the D gene. The material sequenced was blood. The CDR3: CASSPEDLYGYTF. Here is the DNA: TGCGCCAGCAGCCCGGAGGACCTCTATGGCTACACCTTC.